This T cell receptor beta chain came from a study of OX40 agonist ivuxolimab in advanced cancers. CDR3 length equals 15 residues. V dropped 4 bases and J dropped 3 bases, with 10 bases sitting between them. Germline loops: CDR1 KGHSH, CDR2 LQKENI. Study findings and constraints: On average, CD8+ T cells had more expanded clones than CD4+.

About this clone itself: Its antigen remains unknown.

The data were produced by immunoSEQ multiplex PCR, yet TCRdb's version contains in-frame clones alone and is incomplete. Of about 82,000 clones in the sample, roughly 91% were seen once. Patients were ineligible given autoimmune disease history or systemic immunosuppression. The clonotype originates from an adult with an advanced solid tumor such as melanoma, head and neck, liver or kidney cancer. The starting material was CD4+ or CD8+ T cells sorted from blood, obtained in a trial of the OX40 agonist ivuxolimab. V usage is TRBV18 and J usage is TRBJ2-6, with D perhaps matching TRBD1 (6 bases). The CDR3 sequence: CASSLGTSGANVLTF. CDR3 DNA sequence: TGTGCCAGCTCACTAGGGACAAGTGGGGCCAACGTCCTGACTTTC.